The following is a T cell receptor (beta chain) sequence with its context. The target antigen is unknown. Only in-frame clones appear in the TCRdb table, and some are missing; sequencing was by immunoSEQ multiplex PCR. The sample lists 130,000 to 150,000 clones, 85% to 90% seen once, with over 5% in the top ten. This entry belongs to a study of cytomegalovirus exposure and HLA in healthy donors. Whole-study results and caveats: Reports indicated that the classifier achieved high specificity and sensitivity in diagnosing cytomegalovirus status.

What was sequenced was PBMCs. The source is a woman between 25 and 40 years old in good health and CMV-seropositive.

In DNA, the CDR3 is TGTGCCAGCAGTTTATTACGGCAGGGGATTATTTCAGATACGCAGTATTTT. This gives the protein CASSLLRQGIISDTQYF. This sequence joins TRBV28 and TRBJ2-3; D might be TRBD1 (6 bases). The CDR3 covers 17 residues. Trimming removed 1 base at V and 4 bases at J, with 18 bases between. Germline V gives CDR1 MDHEN, CDR2 SYDVKM. Looking up the rest from reference TRBV28 and TRBJ2-3 gives the full variable domain: DVKVTQSSRYLVKRTGEKVFLECVQDMDHENMFWYRQDPGLGLRLIYFSYDVKMKEKGDIPEGYSVSREKKERFSLILESASTNQTSMYLCASSLLRQGIISDTQYFGPGTRLTVL.